This T cell receptor (beta chain) was identified during a study of CD8 T cells in Susac syndrome. Trimming cost V 4 bases and J 1 base, with 8 bases left between them. The CDR3 extends over 13 amino acids. Per the germline V gene, CDR1 is SNHLY and CDR2 is FYNNEI. The RNA input was roughly 0.45 to 1 ug, and it was reverse transcribed with random hexamers. TCRdb independently ran MiXCR on the immunoSEQ multiplex PCR reads; one entry per CDR3 protein. Of about 180,000 distinct CDR3 sequences listed, approximately 96% are singletons. Sequencing was performed on CD8+ T cells from PBMCs. The sequence was collected from a human donor with multiple sclerosis. The chain joins TRBV2 to TRBJ2-7, with a weak D call TRBD2 (5 bases). CDR3 loop: CASSATISYEQYF. The CDR3 DNA sequence: TGTGCCAGCAGTGCGACTATTTCCTACGAGCAGTACTTC. The full variable domain, its missing parts supplied by reference TRBV2 and TRBJ2-7, is EPEVTQTPSHQVTQMGQEVILRCVPISNHLYFYWYRQILGQKVEFLVSFYNNEISEKSEIFDDQFSVERPDGSNFTLKIRSTKLEDSAMYFCASSATISYEQYFGPGTRLTVT.